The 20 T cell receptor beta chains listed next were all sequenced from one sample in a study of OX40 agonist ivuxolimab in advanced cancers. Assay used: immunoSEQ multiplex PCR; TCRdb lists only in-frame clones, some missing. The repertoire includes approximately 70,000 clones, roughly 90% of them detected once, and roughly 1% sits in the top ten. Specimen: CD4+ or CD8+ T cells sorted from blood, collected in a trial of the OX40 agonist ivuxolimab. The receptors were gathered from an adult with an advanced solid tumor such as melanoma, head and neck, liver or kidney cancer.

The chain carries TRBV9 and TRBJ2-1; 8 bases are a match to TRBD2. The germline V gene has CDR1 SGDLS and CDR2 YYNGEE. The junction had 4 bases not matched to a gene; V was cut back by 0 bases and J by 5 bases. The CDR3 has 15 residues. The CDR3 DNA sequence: TGTGCCAGCAGCGTAGTAATAGCGGGGAACAATGAGCAGTTCTTC. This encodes CASSVVIAGNNEQFF.

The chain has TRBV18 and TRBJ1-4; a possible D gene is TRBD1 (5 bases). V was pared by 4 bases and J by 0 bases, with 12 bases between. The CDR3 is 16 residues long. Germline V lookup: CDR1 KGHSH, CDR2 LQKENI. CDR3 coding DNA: TGTGCCAGCTCACTTACCCAGGGCACAACTAATGAAAAACTGTTTTTT. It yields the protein CASSLTQGTTNEKLFF.

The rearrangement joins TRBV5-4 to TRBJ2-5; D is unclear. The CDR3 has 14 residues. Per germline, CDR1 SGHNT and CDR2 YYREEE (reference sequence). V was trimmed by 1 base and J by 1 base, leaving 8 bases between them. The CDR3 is CASSLYGFQETQYF. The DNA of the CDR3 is TGTGCCAGCAGCTTGTATGGATTCCAAGAGACCCAGTACTTC.

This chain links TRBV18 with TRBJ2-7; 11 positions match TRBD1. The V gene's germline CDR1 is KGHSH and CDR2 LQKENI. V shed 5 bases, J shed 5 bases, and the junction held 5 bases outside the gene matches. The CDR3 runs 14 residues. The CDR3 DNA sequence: TGTGCCAGCTCAAGGACAGGGGGCGAGGACGAGCAGTACTTC. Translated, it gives CASSRTGGEDEQYF.

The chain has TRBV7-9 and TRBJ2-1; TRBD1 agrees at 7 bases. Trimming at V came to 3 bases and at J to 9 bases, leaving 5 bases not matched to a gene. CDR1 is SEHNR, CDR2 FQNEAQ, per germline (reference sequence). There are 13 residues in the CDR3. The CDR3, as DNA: TGTGCCAGCAGCTTTACAACAGGGGTTGAGCAGTTCTTC. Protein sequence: CASSFTTGVEQFF.

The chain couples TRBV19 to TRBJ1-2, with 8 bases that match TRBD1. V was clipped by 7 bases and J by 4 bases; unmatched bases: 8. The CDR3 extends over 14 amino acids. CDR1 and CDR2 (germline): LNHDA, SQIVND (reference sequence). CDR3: CASNPGQGGYGYTF. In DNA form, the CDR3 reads TGTGCCAGTAACCCAGGACAGGGAGGCTATGGCTACACCTTC.

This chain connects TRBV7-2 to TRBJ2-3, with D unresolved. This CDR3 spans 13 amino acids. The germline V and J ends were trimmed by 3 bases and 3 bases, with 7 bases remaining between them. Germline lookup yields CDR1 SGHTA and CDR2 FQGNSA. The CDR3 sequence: CASSFLLTDTQYF. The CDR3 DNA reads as TGTGCCAGCAGCTTTTTGTTGACAGATACGCAGTATTTT.

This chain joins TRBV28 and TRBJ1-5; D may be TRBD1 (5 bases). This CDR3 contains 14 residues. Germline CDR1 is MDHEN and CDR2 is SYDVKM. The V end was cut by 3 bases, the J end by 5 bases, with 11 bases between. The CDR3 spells CASSFRDEDQPQHF. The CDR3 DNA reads TGTGCCAGCAGTTTCCGGGACGAAGATCAGCCCCAGCATTTT.

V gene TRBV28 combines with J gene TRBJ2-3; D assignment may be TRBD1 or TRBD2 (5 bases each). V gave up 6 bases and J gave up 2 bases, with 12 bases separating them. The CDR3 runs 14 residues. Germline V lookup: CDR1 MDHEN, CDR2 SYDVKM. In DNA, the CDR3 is TGTGCCAGCAGAACCGGGACCTTCACAGATACGCAGTATTTT. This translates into CASRTGTFTDTQYF.

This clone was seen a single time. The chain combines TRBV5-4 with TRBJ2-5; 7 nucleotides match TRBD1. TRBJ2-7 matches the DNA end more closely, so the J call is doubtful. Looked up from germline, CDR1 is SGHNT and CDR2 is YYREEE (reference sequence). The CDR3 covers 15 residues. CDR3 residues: CASSPRTGNSYEQYF. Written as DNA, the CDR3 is TGTGCCAGCAGCCCACGGACAGGAAACTCCTACGAGCAGTACTTC.

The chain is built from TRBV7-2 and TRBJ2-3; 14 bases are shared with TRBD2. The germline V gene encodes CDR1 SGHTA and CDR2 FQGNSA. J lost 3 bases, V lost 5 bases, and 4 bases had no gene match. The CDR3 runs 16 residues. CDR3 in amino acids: CASSGTSGSGTDTQYF. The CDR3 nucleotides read TGTGCCAGCAGCGGGACTAGCGGGAGCGGGACAGATACGCAGTATTTT.

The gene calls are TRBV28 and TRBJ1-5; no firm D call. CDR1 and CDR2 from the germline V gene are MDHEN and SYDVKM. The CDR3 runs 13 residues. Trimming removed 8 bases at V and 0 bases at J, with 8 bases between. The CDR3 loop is CASLLNSNQPQHF. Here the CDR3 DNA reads TGTGCCAGCCTTCTTAATAGCAATCAGCCCCAGCATTTT.

This CDR3 reads CASSIDRAYSGYTF. CDR3 DNA sequence: TGTGCCAGTAGTATTGACAGGGCTTACTCTGGCTACACCTTC. The J gene is TRBJ1-2, the V gene TRBV19, with 7 positions matching TRBD1. Germline V CDR1 and CDR2: LNHDA, SQIVND (reference sequence). V trimming: 3 bases; J trimming: 7 bases; junction bases outside the gene matches: 8. CDR3 size: 14 residues.

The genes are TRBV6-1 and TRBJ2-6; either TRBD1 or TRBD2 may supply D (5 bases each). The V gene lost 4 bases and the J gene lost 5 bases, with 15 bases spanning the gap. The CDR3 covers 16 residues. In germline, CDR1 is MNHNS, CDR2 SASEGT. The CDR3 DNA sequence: TGTGCCAGCAGTGGTCAGGTGAGGGGCTGGGCCAACGTCCTGACTTTC. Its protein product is CASSGQVRGWANVLTF.

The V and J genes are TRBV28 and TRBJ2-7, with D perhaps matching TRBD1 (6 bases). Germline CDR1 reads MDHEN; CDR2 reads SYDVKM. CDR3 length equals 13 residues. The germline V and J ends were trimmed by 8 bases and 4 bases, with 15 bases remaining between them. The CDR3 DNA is TGTGCCAGCTCTAAGGGGGTGAGGTACGAGCAGTACTTC. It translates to CASSKGVRYEQYF. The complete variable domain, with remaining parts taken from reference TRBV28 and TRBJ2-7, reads DVKVTQSSRYLVKRTGEKVFLECVQDMDHENMFWYRQDPGLGLRLIYFSYDVKMKEKGDIPEGYSVSREKKERFSLILESASTNQTSMYLCASSKGVRYEQYFGPGTRLTVT.

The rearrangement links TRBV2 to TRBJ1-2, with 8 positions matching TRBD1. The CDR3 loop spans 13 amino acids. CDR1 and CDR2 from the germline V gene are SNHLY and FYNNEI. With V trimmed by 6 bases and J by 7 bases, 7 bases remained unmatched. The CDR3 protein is CASREDRVSGYTF. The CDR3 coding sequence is TGTGCCAGCAGAGAGGACAGGGTGTCTGGCTACACCTTC.

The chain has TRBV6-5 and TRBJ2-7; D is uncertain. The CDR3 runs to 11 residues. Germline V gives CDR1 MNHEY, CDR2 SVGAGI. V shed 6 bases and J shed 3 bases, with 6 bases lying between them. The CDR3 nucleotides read TGTGCCAGCAGCTCTAACTACGAGCAGTACTTC. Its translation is CASSSNYEQYF.

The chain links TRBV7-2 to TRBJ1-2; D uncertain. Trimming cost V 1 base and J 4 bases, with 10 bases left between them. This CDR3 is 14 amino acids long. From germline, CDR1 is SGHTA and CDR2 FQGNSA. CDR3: CASSLGLTVYGYTF. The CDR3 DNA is TGTGCCAGCAGCTTAGGCCTGACGGTCTATGGCTACACCTTC.

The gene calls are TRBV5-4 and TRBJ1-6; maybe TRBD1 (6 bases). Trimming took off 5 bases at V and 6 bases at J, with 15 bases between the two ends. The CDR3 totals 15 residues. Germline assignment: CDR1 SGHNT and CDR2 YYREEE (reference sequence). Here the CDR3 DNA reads TGTGCCAGCAGTTTAGGGGGTGTCGTTAATTCACCCCTCCACTTT. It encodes CASSLGGVVNSPLHF.

CDR3 DNA: TGTGCCAGCAGCCTGACAGGGATTGGGGCCAACGTCCTGACTTTC. The encoded protein is CASSLTGIGANVLTF. This chain connects TRBV6-5 to TRBJ2-6; 7 nucleotides agree with TRBD1. The junction had 5 bases not matched to a gene; V was cut back by 6 bases and J by 3 bases. From germline, CDR1 is MNHEY and CDR2 SVGAGI. The CDR3 sequence is 15 residues long.